These T cell receptor beta chains were read from a single sample in a study of OX40 agonist ivuxolimab in advanced cancers. TCRdb's table, derived via immunoSEQ multiplex PCR, lists solely in-frame clones and lacks some. The sample has tens of thousands of clones; approximately 87% are singletons. The sequencing used CD4+ or CD8+ T cells sorted from blood, collected in a trial of the OX40 agonist ivuxolimab. Receptors were obtained from an adult with an advanced solid tumor such as melanoma, head and neck, liver or kidney cancer. The CDR3 runs from the conserved cysteine through the conserved F or W. D genes are given only for firm matches. The listing skips clone size in some rows; elsewhere it reads once, few, many or a size class.

v_gene	abundance	j_gene	d_gene	CDR3aa	CDR3nt
TRBV4-3	-	TRBJ2-7	-	CASSPGHPYEQYF	TGCGCCAGCAGCCCGGGACACCCCTACGAGCAGTACTTC
TRBV5-5	few	TRBJ2-5	TRBD2	CASSLPGEGQETQYF	TGTGCCAGCAGCTTGCCGGGGGAGGGCCAAGAGACCCAGTACTTC
TRBV4-1	-	TRBJ2-5	TRBD2	CASRDERGSEQYF	TGCGCCAGCAGGGACGAGCGGGGTAGTGAACAGTACTTC
TRBV9	few	TRBJ2-1	-	CASSVEGGEYNEQFF	TGTGCCAGCAGCGTAGAAGGCGGGGAGTACAATGAGCAGTTCTTC
TRBV2	medium-sized	TRBJ2-1	-	CASSDPSYNEQFF	TGTGCCAGCAGTGACCCCAGCTACAATGAGCAGTTCTTC
TRBV7-9	-	TRBJ1-2	-	CASSFPAVYGYTF	TGTGCCAGCAGCTTCCCGGCAGTCTATGGCTACACCTTC
TRBV5-4	-	TRBJ2-3	TRBD2	CASSELSGGAQDTQYF	TGTGCCAGCAGCGAGCTTAGCGGGGGGGCCCAAGATACGCAGTATTTT
TRBV5-1	-	TRBJ2-1	-	CASSPGLYNEQFF	TGCGCCAGCAGCCCCGGCCTGTACAATGAGCAGTTCTTC
TRBV13	few	TRBJ2-1	-	CASSLGQGLGSEQFF	TGTGCCAGCAGCTTAGGCCAAGGACTGGGGTCTGAGCAGTTCTTC
TRBV28	-	TRBJ2-1	-	CASSTMRTDSRFSLNEQFF	TGTGCCAGCAGTACTATGAGAACGGACTCCCGGTTTTCATTGAATGAGCAGTTCTTC
TRBV7-8	-	TRBJ2-7	-	CASQWQDEQYF	TGTGCCAGCCAATGGCAGGACGAGCAGTACTTC
TRBV15	-	TRBJ2-1	TRBD2	CAVRPTSGRVNEQFF	TGTGCCGTCAGACCGACTAGCGGGAGGGTCAATGAGCAGTTCTTC
TRBV5-1	-	TRBJ1-1	-	CASSLIANEAFF	TGCGCCAGCAGCTTGATAGCGAATGAAGCTTTCTTT
TRBV30	-	TRBJ1-2	TRBD1	CAWNLLTGNYGYTF	TGTGCCTGGAACCTCCTGACAGGGAACTATGGCTACACCTTC
TRBV2	-	TRBJ1-2	-	CASSVSYGYTF	TGTGCCAGCAGTGTATCCTATGGCTACACCTTC
TRBV4-1	few	TRBJ2-5	-	CASSGLVGETQYF	TGCGCCAGCAGCGGGTTAGTAGGTGAGACCCAGTACTTC
TRBV5-6	-	TRBJ1-1	-	CASSSSLAWNTEAFF	TGTGCCAGCAGCTCCTCCCTGGCGTGGAACACTGAAGCTTTCTTT
TRBV4-3	-	TRBJ2-7	-	CASSQGGLGGRYEQYF	TGCGCCAGCAGCCAAGGAGGTCTAGGGGGGAGGTACGAGCAGTACTTC
TRBV6-5	-	TRBJ2-2	-	CASSYYTGELFF	TGTGCCAGCAGTTACTACACCGGGGAGCTGTTTTTT
TRBV5-1	once	TRBJ2-7	-	CASSLEGGSYEQYF	TGCGCCAGCAGCTTGGAGGGGGGTTCCTACGAGCAGTACTTC
TRBV9	-	TRBJ2-1	-	CASSVEGDSYNEQFF	TGTGCCAGCAGCGTAGAGGGGGACTCCTACAATGAGCAGTTCTTC
TRBV7-9	-	TRBJ1-1	TRBD1	CASYSGGDVNTEAFF	TGTGCCAGCTACTCAGGGGGGGATGTGAACACTGAAGCTTTCTTT
TRBV28	once	TRBJ2-1	TRBD1	CASRTGAESSYNEQFF	TGTGCCAGCAGAACAGGGGCTGAGAGCTCCTACAATGAGCAGTTCTTC
TRBV25-1	once	TRBJ2-3	-	CASSEYSLTDTQYF	TGTGCCAGCAGTGAATATTCCCTCACAGATACGCAGTATTTT
TRBV14	medium-sized	TRBJ2-7	-	CASSQEDGSFYEQYF	TGTGCCAGCAGCCAAGAAGACGGCAGCTTCTACGAGCAGTACTTC
TRBV1	-	TRBJ1-1	-	CTSTRRGRNTEAFF	TGCACCAGCACTCGCCGTGGACGGAACACTGAAGCTTTCTTT
TRBV7-9	-	TRBJ2-1	TRBD2	CASSSGLARYNEQFF	TGTGCCAGCAGTTCCGGACTAGCGAGGTACAATGAGCAGTTCTTC
TRBV2	-	TRBJ1-1	-	CASSDYRVNTEAFF	TGTGCCAGCAGCGATTACAGGGTGAACACTGAAGCTTTCTTT
TRBV28	-	TRBJ2-7	-	CASSLGTGYEQYF	TGTGCCAGCAGCCTCGGGACTGGATACGAGCAGTACTTC
TRBV7-9	-	TRBJ2-3	-	CASSPARGSSTDTQYF	TGTGCCAGCAGCCCGGCCCGTGGCTCCAGCACAGATACGCAGTATTTT
TRBV9	-	TRBJ1-1	-	CASSVEGITEAFF	TGTGCCAGCAGCGTAGAGGGAATCACTGAAGCTTTCTTT
TRBV19	-	TRBJ1-5	TRBD1	CASSASTGANQPQHF	TGTGCCAGTAGTGCATCGACAGGGGCTAATCAGCCCCAGCATTTT
TRBV7-6	-	TRBJ2-7	TRBD2	CASSSGTSNEQYF	TGTGCCAGCAGTTCCGGGACTAGCAACGAGCAGTACTTC
TRBV4-3	-	TRBJ2-3	TRBD2	CASSQETSGRMADTQYF	TGCGCCAGCAGCCAAGAGACTAGCGGGAGAATGGCAGATACGCAGTATTTT
TRBV7-9	-	TRBJ2-3	TRBD2	CASSLLAGGGSSTDTQYF	TGTGCCAGCAGCTTACTAGCGGGAGGGGGCAGCAGCACAGATACGCAGTATTTT
TRBV11-2	-	TRBJ2-7	-	CASSFLGAELYEQYF	TGTGCCAGCAGCTTTTTAGGAGCGGAGCTCTACGAGCAGTACTTC
TRBV4-3	-	TRBJ2-3	TRBD1	CASSLDRANYADTQYF	TGCGCCAGCAGCTTGGACAGGGCTAATTACGCAGATACGCAGTATTTT
TRBV29-1	-	TRBJ2-2	-	CSVVGGLDTGELFF	TGCAGCGTTGTAGGGGGGCTGGACACCGGGGAGCTGTTTTTT